The 20 T cell receptor beta chains below all came from one sample that was sequenced in a study of OX40 agonist ivuxolimab in advanced cancers. Sequenced by immunoSEQ multiplex PCR; TCRdb stores in-frame clones only, minus some. Here the sample spans roughly 100,000 clones, about 96% being singletons. The input for sequencing was CD4+ or CD8+ T cells sorted from blood, taken in a trial of the OX40 agonist ivuxolimab. The receptors stem from an adult with an advanced solid tumor such as melanoma, head and neck, liver or kidney cancer.

V is TRBV6-5 and J is TRBJ1-1; 8 bases agree with TRBD1. CDR1 and CDR2 from the germline V gene are MNHEY and SVGAGI. V shed 6 bases, J shed 1 base, and the junction held 1 base outside the gene matches. This CDR3 region has 13 residues. The DNA of the CDR3 is TGTGCCAGCAGGGGGACAGGGAACACTGAAGCTTTCTTT. Translation gives CASRGTGNTEAFF.

The chain carries TRBV27 and TRBJ1-3; no firm D call. CDR1 is MNHEY, CDR2 SMNVEV, per germline (reference sequence). The CDR3 is 14 residues long. The V end lost 2 bases, the J end lost 4 bases, and 9 bases lay between the germline ends. For the CDR3, the DNA is TGTGCCAGCAGTTTAAGGGCGGACGGAAACACCATATATTTT. This sequence encodes CASSLRADGNTIYF.

The chain combines TRBV6-9 with TRBJ1-5; D ambiguous. The CDR3 consists of 14 residues. V lost 4 bases and J 1 base, leaving 8 bases between the germline ends. Germline CDR1 reads MNHGY; CDR2 reads SVAAGI. In DNA, the CDR3 is TGTGCCAGCAGTTTCGTCGGGAGCAATCAGCCCCAGCATTTT. This translates into CASSFVGSNQPQHF.

The rearrangement uses TRBV4-3 and TRBJ1-1; the D is unclear. In germline, CDR1 is LGHNA, CDR2 YSLEER. V gave up 0 bases and J gave up 8 bases, with 19 bases separating them. CDR3 length equals 16 residues. The CDR3 region has the DNA TGCGCCAGCAGCCAAGATCGCAGTAGTTTGTTCGGGGAAGCTTTCTTT. Protein: CASSQDRSSLFGEAFF.

V gene TRBV13 combines with J gene TRBJ1-6; D uncertain. The V end lost 0 bases, the J end lost 0 bases, and 6 bases lay between the germline ends. Germline V gives CDR1 PRHDT, CDR2 FYEKMQ (reference sequence). The CDR3 sequence is 16 residues long. The CDR3: CASSLGGSSYNSPLHF. The DNA of the CDR3 is TGTGCCAGCAGCTTAGGGGGGAGCTCCTATAATTCACCCCTCCACTTT.

The V gene is TRBV15, the J gene TRBJ2-1; no clear D. The CDR3 consists of 15 residues. The germline V gene has CDR1 LNHNV and CDR2 YYDKDF (reference sequence). The V end was cut by 0 bases, the J end by 0 bases, with 6 bases between. CDR3 DNA: TGTGCCACCAGCAGAGATGTGAGCTCCTACAATGAGCAGTTCTTC. Its protein is CATSRDVSSYNEQFF.

The chain is built from TRBV5-1 and TRBJ1-2; no reliable D call. The germline CDR1 and CDR2 sequences are SGHRS and YFSETQ. The CDR3 totals 14 residues. Trimming removed 4 bases at V and 0 bases at J, with 10 bases between. Written as DNA, the CDR3 is TGCGCCAGCAGCCCGACGGGCCCTAACTATGGCTACACCTTC. The encoded protein is CASSPTGPNYGYTF.

The chain recombines TRBV7-9 with TRBJ1-1, with a weak D call TRBD1 (5 bases). V was clipped by 8 bases and J by 1 base, with 17 bases between them. The CDR3 contains 15 residues. In germline, CDR1 is SEHNR, CDR2 FQNEAQ (reference sequence). Here the CDR3 DNA reads TGTGCCAGCGGGTCGACCCTTCAGGGGAACACTGAAGCTTTCTTT. The encoded protein is CASGSTLQGNTEAFF. Full variable domain (missing parts from reference TRBV7-9 and TRBJ1-1): DTGVSQNPRHKITKRGQNVTFRCDPISEHNRLYWYRQTLGQGPEFLTYFQNEAQLEKSRLLSDRFSAERPKGSFSTLEIQRTEQGDSAMYLCASGSTLQGNTEAFFGQGTRLTVV.

This clone was observed a single time. The chain combines TRBV16 with TRBJ2-2; no clear D gene. Germline CDR1 KGHSY, CDR2 FQNENV. CDR3 length equals 11 residues. V dropped 10 bases and J dropped 8 bases, with 11 bases sitting between them. CDR3 amino acids: CATREVGELFF. In DNA form, the CDR3 reads TGTGCCACGCGAGAGGTTGGGGAGCTGTTTTTT.

The genes are TRBV7-2 and TRBJ2-3; possibly TRBD2 for D (7 bases). V lost 4 bases to trimming and J lost 2 bases, with 10 bases between them. The CDR3 is made up of 14 amino acids. The V gene's germline CDR1 is SGHTA and CDR2 FQGNSA. CDR3 sequence: CASSWGGPTDTQYF. The CDR3 DNA follows: TGTGCCAGCAGCTGGGGGGGGCCCACAGATACGCAGTATTTT.

The rearrangement uses TRBV7-9 and TRBJ2-3; D possibly corresponds to TRBD2 (6 bases). Germline V gene sequence: CDR1 SEHNR, CDR2 FQNEAQ (reference sequence). Trimming stripped 5 bases from V and 6 bases from J, with 18 bases between. The CDR3 covers 15 residues. DNA for the CDR3: TGTGCCAGCAGCGCCCCGGGACTCCCCACGGATACGCAGTATTTT. This codes for CASSAPGLPTDTQYF. Looking up the rest from reference TRBV7-9 and TRBJ2-3 gives the full variable domain: DTGVSQNPRHKITKRGQNVTFRCDPISEHNRLYWYRQTLGQGPEFLTYFQNEAQLEKSRLLSDRFSAERPKGSFSTLEIQRTEQGDSAMYLCASSAPGLPTDTQYFGPGTRLTVL.

V and J are TRBV9 and TRBJ2-3; tentative D call: TRBD2 (7 bases). This CDR3 is 14 amino acids long. Looked up from germline, CDR1 is SGDLS and CDR2 is YYNGEE. Trimming took 3 bases from V and 3 from J, leaving 11 bases between them. For the CDR3, the DNA is TGTGCCAGCAGCGAAGCGGGACAAACAGATACGCAGTATTTT. Translated: CASSEAGQTDTQYF.

This clone was seen once. This sequence joins TRBV7-3 and TRBJ2-6, with 8 bases that match TRBD1. The J segment lost 0 bases and the V segment lost 0 bases, leaving 4 bases of the junction unmatched. This CDR3 is 18 amino acids long. The germline V gene encodes CDR1 SGHTA and CDR2 FQGTGA. The CDR3 DNA sequence: TGTGCCAGCAGCTTAACAGGGACAGGCTTCTCTGGGGCCAACGTCCTGACTTTC. This gives the protein CASSLTGTGFSGANVLTF.

The rearrangement links TRBV4-1 to TRBJ2-2, with 9 positions matching TRBD2. The CDR3 runs to 16 residues. The germline V gene encodes CDR1 MGHRA and CDR2 YSYEKL. J lost 4 bases, V lost 7 bases, and 10 bases had no gene match. The CDR3 here is CASTLIAGAGTGELFF. The CDR3 DNA is TGCGCCAGCACCCTAATAGCGGGGGCGGGCACCGGGGAGCTGTTTTTT.

The chain uses TRBV27 and TRBJ2-1, with TRBD2 matching over 12 bases. The germline CDR1 and CDR2 sequences are MNHEY and SMNVEV (reference sequence). The V gene end was trimmed by 6 bases and the J gene end by 12 bases; junction bases not matched to a gene: 9. The CDR3 has 14 amino acids. CDR3 coding DNA: TGTGCCAGCAGCACTAGCGGGGGGCCCCTGGGGCAGTTCTTC. It is translated as CASSTSGGPLGQFF.

This rearrangement joins TRBV5-4 to TRBJ1-1, with 8 bases matching TRBD1. This CDR3 is 15 amino acids long. The trim removed 1 base at V and 6 bases at J, leaving 8 bases unmatched. Germline V gene sequence: CDR1 SGHNT, CDR2 YYREEE (reference sequence). CDR3: CASSLSTGGISEAFF. The CDR3 DNA reads TGTGCCAGCAGCTTGAGTACAGGGGGTATTTCTGAAGCTTTCTTT.

The chain couples TRBV7-3 to TRBJ2-2; 7 nucleotides align to TRBD2. J gave up 13 bases and V 0 bases, and 14 bases lay outside the gene matches. Germline V lookup: CDR1 SGHTA, CDR2 FQGTGA. There are 16 residues in the CDR3. CDR3 DNA: TGTGCCAGCAGCTTAACGGCTAGCGGTCCCCCCGGAGGGCTGTTTTTT. Translating it yields CASSLTASGPPGGLFF.

The gene calls are TRBV9 and TRBJ2-1, with 7 bases lining up with TRBD2. Trimming removed 6 bases from V and 4 bases from J; junction bases left unmatched: 7. Germline V gives CDR1 SGDLS, CDR2 YYNGEE. This CDR3 is built from 14 residues. CDR3 bases: TGTGCCAGCACCGGGTCGGGGGGATACAATGAGCAGTTCTTC. Residues: CASTGSGGYNEQFF.

The chain couples TRBV11-1 to TRBJ1-2; possible D gene TRBD1, 5 bases. This CDR3 region has 18 residues. Trimming stripped 1 base from V and 3 bases from J, with 21 bases between. Germline lookup yields CDR1 SGHAT and CDR2 FQDESV (reference sequence). For the CDR3, the DNA is TGTGCCAGCAGCTTAGATTCAGTGGGGAAGACAGCCTACTATGGCTACACCTTC. As protein: CASSLDSVGKTAYYGYTF.

The rearrangement joins TRBV19 to TRBJ2-1; D might be TRBD2 (6 bases). Trimming pared 0 bases from V and 8 bases from J, leaving 11 bases between. The CDR3 consists of 14 residues. In germline, CDR1 is LNHDA, CDR2 SQIVND (reference sequence). This CDR3 is CASSIDLPGDEQFF. The CDR3 DNA follows: TGTGCCAGTAGTATAGACTTACCGGGGGATGAGCAGTTCTTC.